This T cell receptor (beta chain) originates from a study of blood T cell repertoires in COVID-19. At the level of the study: There were acute and convalescent COVID-19 samples, and they came from the United States, Italy and Spain. PBMCs, B-cell-depleted T cells, or T cells provided the cDNA or gDNA that made up the material.

Original analysis: Reference gene primer amplification gave nucleated cell count estimates. The repertoire was sequenced with immunoSEQ multiplex PCR; TCRdb's copy has only in-frame clones and lacks some. The DNA gave D and trimming, while V, J and clone size come from that table. The profile covers approximately 670,000 clones, with approximately 90% appearing a single time and under 0.3% taken by the ten largest. The CDR3 has 17 residues. Per the germline V gene, CDR1 is LGHDT and CDR2 is YNNKEL (reference sequence). V lost 4 bases and J 0 bases, leaving 17 bases between the germline ends. This sequence originates from a woman aged 18 to 35 with acute or convalescent COVID-19. Sequencing used peripheral blood. The J gene is TRBJ2-3, the V gene TRBV3-1 (or the pseudogene TRBV3-2); D possibly corresponds to TRBD2 (6 bases). As DNA, the CDR3 is TGTGCCAGCAGCCGCCGGGAGCGCGCCTCTAGCACAGATACGCAGTATTTT. Translated: CASSRRERASSTDTQYF.